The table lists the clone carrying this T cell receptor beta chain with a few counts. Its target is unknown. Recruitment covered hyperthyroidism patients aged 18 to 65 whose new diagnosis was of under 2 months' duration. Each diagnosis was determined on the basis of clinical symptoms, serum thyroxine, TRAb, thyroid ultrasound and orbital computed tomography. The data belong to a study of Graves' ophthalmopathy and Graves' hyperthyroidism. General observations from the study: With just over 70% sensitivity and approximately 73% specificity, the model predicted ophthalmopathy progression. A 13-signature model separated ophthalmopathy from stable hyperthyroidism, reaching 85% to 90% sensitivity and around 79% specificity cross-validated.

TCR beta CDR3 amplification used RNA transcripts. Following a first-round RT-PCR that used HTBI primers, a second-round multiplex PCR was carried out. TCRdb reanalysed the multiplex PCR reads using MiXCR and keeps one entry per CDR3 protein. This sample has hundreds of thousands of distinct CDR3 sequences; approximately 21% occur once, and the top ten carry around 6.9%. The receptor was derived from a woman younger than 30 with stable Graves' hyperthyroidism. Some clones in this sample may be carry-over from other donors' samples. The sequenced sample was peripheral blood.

CDR3 nucleotide sequence: TGTGCCAGTAGTACTAGCGGGAGTAACGCCAACGTCCTGACTTTC. Translating gives CASSTSGSNANVLTF. V gene TRBV19 combines with J gene TRBJ2-6, with 10 bases lining up with TRBD2. The length of the CDR3 is 15 residues. Losses at the gene ends were 4 bases for V and 7 bases for J; bases not matched to a gene: 4. Germline CDR1 LNHDA, CDR2 SQIVND (reference sequence).